A selection of T cell receptor beta chains follows, all from one sample in a study of human T cells and chemical hapten exposure. MiXCR was run by TCRdb on the RACE reads, yielding one entry per CDR3 protein. The sample shows more than 90,000 distinct CDR3 sequences, 11% of them seen only once. The sample consisted of whole blood, taken in connection with sensitization to the hapten diphenylcyclopropenone (DPC). The receptors shown here come from a woman aged 40 to 50 with alopecia areata. Some clones in this sample may be carry-over from other donors' samples. Both conserved end residues are part of each CDR3. The D gene is left open where the match is weak. Clone size is stated in some rows and not others, as once, few, many or a class when expanded.

d_call j_call clone_size v_call cdr3_aa cdr3_nt
. TRBJ1-1 many TRBV20-1 CSARDGGLEVFF TGCAGTGCTAGAGATGGGGGACTTGAAGTTTTCTTT
. TRBJ1-1 few TRBV30 CAWSMNTEAFF TGTGCCTGGAGTATGAACACTGAAGCTTTCTTT
TRBD2 TRBJ2-1 medium-sized TRBV4-1 CASSQEGLAGRDEQFF TGCGCCAGCAGCCAAGAAGGTCTAGCGGGTCGCGATGAGCAGTTCTTC
. TRBJ1-2 few TRBV19 CASSMTVTNYGYTF TGTGCCAGTAGCATGACAGTTACTAACTATGGCTACACCTTC
. TRBJ2-3 many TRBV29-1 CSAPGADTQYF TGCAGCGCCCCAGGGGCAGATACGCAGTATTTT
. TRBJ2-5 few TRBV29-1 CSVALARETQYF TGCAGCGTTGCGCTAGCTAGGGAGACCCAGTACTTC
. TRBJ1-3 many TRBV4-3 CASSQDSGGAGNTIYF TGCGCCAGCAGCCAAGATTCAGGAGGGGCCGGAAACACCATATATTTT
TRBD1 TRBJ1-1 . TRBV13 CASSLSYTGDLNTEAFF TGTGCCAGCAGCTTATCCTATACAGGGGACTTGAACACTGAAGCTTTCTTT
TRBD1 TRBJ2-7 . TRBV28 CASSAGTGDEQYF TGTGCCAGCAGTGCCGGGACAGGGGATGAGCAGTACTTC
. TRBJ1-6 many TRBV6-6 CASSSPGAGWDSPLHF TGTGCCAGCAGTTCCCCCGGGGCAGGGTGGGATTCACCCCTCCACTTT
TRBD2 TRBJ2-5 many TRBV20-1 CSARGTSGRSGETQYF TGCAGTGCTAGGGGGACTAGCGGGAGGTCCGGGGAGACCCAGTACTTC
. TRBJ2-1 . TRBV4-3 CASSQAPAGASASPDEQFF TGCGCCAGCAGCCAAGCCCCCGCCGGGGCTAGCGCGTCTCCAGATGAGCAGTTCTTC
. TRBJ2-5 many TRBV2 CATQRVASQETQYF TGTGCCACCCAAAGGGTAGCGAGCCAAGAGACCCAGTACTTC
TRBD2 TRBJ2-7 . TRBV27 CASSLSQLAGSYEQYF TGTGCCAGCAGTTTATCCCAACTAGCGGGGAGCTACGAGCAGTACTTC
TRBD1 TRBJ1-1 many TRBV20-1 CSALRGQGATEAFF TGCAGTGCTCTACGAGGACAGGGGGCCACTGAAGCTTTCTTT
TRBD1 TRBJ2-2 many TRBV27 CASTSPGPRGLRANGELFF TGTGCCAGCACCAGCCCGGGCCCCAGGGGGTTACGAGCAAACGGGGAGCTGTTTTTT
TRBD1 TRBJ1-5 few TRBV6-2/TRBV6-3 CASSPDREGGNQPQHF TGTGCCAGCAGCCCAGACAGGGAGGGCGGCAATCAGCCCCAGCATTTT